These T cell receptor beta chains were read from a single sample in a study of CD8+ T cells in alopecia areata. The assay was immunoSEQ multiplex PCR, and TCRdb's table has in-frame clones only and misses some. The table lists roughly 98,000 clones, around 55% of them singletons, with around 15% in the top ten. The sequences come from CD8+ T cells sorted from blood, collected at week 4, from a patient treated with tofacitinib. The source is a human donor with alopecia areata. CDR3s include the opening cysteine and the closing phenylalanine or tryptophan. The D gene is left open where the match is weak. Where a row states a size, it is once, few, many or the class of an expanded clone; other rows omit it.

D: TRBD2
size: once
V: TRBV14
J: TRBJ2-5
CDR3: CASSQVIAGHQETQYF
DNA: TGTGCCAGCAGCCAAGTGATAGCGGGCCACCAAGAGACCCAGTACTTC

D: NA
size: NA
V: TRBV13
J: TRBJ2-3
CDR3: CASSVYRRGSTDTQYF
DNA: TGTGCCAGCAGCGTATATCGGCGGGGAAGCACAGATACGCAGTATTTT

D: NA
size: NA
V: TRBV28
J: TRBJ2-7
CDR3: CASTLQSSYEQYF
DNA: TGTGCCAGCACCTTACAATCTTCCTACGAGCAGTACTTC

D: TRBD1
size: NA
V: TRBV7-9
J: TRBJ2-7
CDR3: CASSLVGGDRGYEQYF
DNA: TGTGCCAGCAGCTTAGTTGGTGGAGACAGGGGCTACGAGCAGTACTTC

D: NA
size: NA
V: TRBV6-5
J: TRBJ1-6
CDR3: CASSYSERPESPLHF
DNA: TGTGCCAGCAGTTACTCGGAGAGGCCGGAATCACCCCTCCACTTT

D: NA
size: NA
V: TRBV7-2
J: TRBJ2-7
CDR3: CASSPYQGYEQYF
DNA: TGTGCCAGCAGCCCATATCAGGGCTACGAGCAGTACTTC

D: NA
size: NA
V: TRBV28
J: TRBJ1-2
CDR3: CASTRWSGFGYTF
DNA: TGTGCCAGCACCCGCTGGTCAGGATTCGGCTACACCTTC

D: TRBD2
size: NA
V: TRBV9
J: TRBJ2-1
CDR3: CASSVGGLAGGSSYNEQFF
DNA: TGTGCCAGCAGCGTAGGGGGACTAGCGGGAGGTAGCTCCTACAATGAGCAGTTCTTC

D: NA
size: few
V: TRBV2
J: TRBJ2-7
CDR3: CASSPTRRGSEQYF
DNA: TGTGCCAGCAGCCCAACACGGCGTGGAAGCGAGCAGTACTTC

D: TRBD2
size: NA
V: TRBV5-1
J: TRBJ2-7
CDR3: CASSPDGGRNYEQYF
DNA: TGCGCCAGCAGCCCAGATGGCGGGAGGAATTACGAGCAGTACTTC

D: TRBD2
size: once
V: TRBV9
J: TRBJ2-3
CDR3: CASSVVPSGIGVEHTDTQYF
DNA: TGTGCCAGCAGCGTAGTGCCTAGCGGGATAGGAGTGGAACACACAGATACGCAGTATTTT

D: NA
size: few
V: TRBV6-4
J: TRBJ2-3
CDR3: CASSDGGSTDTQYF
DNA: TGTGCCAGCAGTGACGGGGGCAGCACAGATACGCAGTATTTT

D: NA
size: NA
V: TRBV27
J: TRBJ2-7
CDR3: CASSLLGTSYEQYF
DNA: TGTGCCAGCAGTTTATTGGGGACATCCTACGAGCAGTACTTC

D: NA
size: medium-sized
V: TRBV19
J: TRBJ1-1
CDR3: CASSIKGGHTEAFF
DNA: TGTGCCAGTAGTATAAAGGGGGGCCACACTGAAGCTTTCTTT

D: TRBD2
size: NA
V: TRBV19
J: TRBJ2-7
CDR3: CASSIAGVLYEQYF
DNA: TGTGCCAGTAGTATTGCGGGAGTGCTCTACGAGCAGTACTTC

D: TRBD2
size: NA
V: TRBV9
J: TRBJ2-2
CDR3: CASSVGVLAGAGTGELFF
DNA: TGTGCCAGCAGCGTAGGGGTCCTAGCGGGAGCGGGGACCGGGGAGCTGTTTTTT

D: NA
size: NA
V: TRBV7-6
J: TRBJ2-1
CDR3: CASSLSTGRPVLYNEQFF
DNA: TGTGCCAGCAGCTTAAGTACCGGGAGACCGGTTCTTTACAATGAGCAGTTCTTC

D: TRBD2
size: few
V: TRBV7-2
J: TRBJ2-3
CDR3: CASSLGLAEQYF
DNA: TGTGCCAGCAGCTTAGGGCTAGCGGAGCAGTATTTT

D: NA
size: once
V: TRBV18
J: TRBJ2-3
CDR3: CASSLSVGGNTDTQYF
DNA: TGTGCCAGCTCACTAAGCGTAGGCGGGAACACAGATACGCAGTATTTT

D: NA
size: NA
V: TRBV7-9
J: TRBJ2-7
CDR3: CASSSSYGTEVYEQYF
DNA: TGTGCCAGCAGCTCCAGTTACGGGACCGAGGTCTACGAGCAGTACTTC

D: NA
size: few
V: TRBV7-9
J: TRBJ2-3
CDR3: CASSPGRTSTDTQYF
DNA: TGTGCCAGCAGCCCGGGGAGAACGAGCACAGATACGCAGTATTTT

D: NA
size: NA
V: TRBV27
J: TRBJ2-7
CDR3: CASSSSVTYEQYF
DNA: TGTGCCAGCAGTTCCAGTGTTACCTACGAGCAGTACTTC

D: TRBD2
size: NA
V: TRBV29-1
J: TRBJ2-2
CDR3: CSGQAAGGSTGELFF
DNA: TGCAGCGGGCAAGCGGCGGGAGGGAGTACCGGGGAGCTGTTTTTT

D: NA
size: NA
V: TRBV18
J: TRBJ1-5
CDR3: CASSPAGGNQPQHF
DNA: TGTGCCAGCTCACCGGCTGGGGGCAATCAGCCCCAGCATTTT

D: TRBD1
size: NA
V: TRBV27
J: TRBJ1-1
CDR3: CASSPRPGGQDEAFF
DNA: TGTGCCAGCAGTCCCCGGCCTGGGGGACAGGATGAAGCTTTCTTT

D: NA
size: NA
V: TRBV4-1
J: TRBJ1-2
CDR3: CASTNSGNYGYTF
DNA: TGCGCCAGCACCAACTCAGGGAACTATGGCTACACCTTC

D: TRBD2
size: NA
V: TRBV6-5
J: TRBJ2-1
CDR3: CASSYSRLADNEQFF
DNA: TGTGCCAGCAGTTACTCGCGACTAGCGGACAATGAGCAGTTCTTC

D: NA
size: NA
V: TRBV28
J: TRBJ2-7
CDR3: CASSLEQGNSYEQYF
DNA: TGTGCCAGCAGTTTAGAACAGGGAAATTCCTACGAGCAGTACTTC

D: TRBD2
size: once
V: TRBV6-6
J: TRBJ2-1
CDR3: CASSYRGGGREQFF
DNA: TGTGCCAGCAGTTACCGGGGGGGCGGGCGTGAGCAGTTCTTC

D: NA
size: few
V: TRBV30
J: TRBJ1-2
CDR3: CAWSAGQLDGYTF
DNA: TGTGCCTGGAGTGCCGGACAGTTAGATGGCTACACCTTC

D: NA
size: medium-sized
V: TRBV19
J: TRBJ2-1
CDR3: CATRNEQFF
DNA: TGTGCCACCCGAAATGAGCAGTTCTTC

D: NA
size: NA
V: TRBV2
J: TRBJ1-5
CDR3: CASSEYRREGQPQHF
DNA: TGTGCCAGCAGTGAGTATCGTAGGGAGGGCCAGCCCCAGCATTTT

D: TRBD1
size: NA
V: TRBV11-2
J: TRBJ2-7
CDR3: CASSYRGRTYEQYF
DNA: TGTGCCAGCTCTTACAGGGGGCGGACCTACGAGCAGTACTTC

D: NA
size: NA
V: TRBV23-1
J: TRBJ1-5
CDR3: CASSQGVSGLYSNQPQHF
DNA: TGCGCCAGCAGCCAAGGTGTCAGCGGATTGTATAGCAATCAGCCCCAGCATTTT

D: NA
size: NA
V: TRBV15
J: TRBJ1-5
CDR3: CATSGGLYSNQPQHF
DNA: TGTGCCACCAGCGGGGGACTTTATAGCAATCAGCCCCAGCATTTT

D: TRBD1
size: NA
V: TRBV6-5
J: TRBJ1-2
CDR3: CASSYSPTGRARGYTF
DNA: TGTGCCAGCAGTTACTCGCCGACAGGGAGAGCGCGTGGCTACACCTTC

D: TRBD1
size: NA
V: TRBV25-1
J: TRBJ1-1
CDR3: CASSEETGANTEAFF
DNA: TGTGCCAGCAGTGAAGAGACAGGGGCTAACACTGAAGCTTTCTTT

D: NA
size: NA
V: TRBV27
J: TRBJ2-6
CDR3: CASSLYGANVLTF
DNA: TGTGCCAGCAGTTTATATGGGGCCAACGTCCTGACTTTC

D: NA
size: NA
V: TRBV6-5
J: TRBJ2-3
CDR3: CASSYGDTQYF
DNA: TGTGCCAGCAGTTATGGCGATACGCAGTATTTT

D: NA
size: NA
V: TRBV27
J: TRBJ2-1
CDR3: CASSLTGNEQFF
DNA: TGTGCCAGCAGTTTAACGGGAAATGAGCAGTTCTTC

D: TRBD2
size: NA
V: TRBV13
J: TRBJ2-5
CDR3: CASSLSGGLGETQYF
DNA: TGTGCCAGCAGTTTAAGCGGGGGCCTGGGGGAGACCCAGTACTTC

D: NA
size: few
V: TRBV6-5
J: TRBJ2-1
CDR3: CAISEPTYNEQFF
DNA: TGTGCCATCAGTGAGCCGACTTACAATGAGCAGTTCTTC

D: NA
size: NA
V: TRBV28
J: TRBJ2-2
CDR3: CASSLVEAGELFF
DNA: TGTGCCAGCAGTTTGGTGGAAGCCGGGGAGCTGTTTTTT

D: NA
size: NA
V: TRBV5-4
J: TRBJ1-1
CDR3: CASFRRGNTEAFF
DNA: TGTGCCAGCTTCCGGAGGGGTAACACTGAAGCTTTCTTT

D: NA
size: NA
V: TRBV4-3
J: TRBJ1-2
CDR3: CASSQDRLRPEGGYTF
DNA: TGCGCCAGCAGCCAAGATCGGCTTAGACCAGAGGGAGGCTACACCTTC

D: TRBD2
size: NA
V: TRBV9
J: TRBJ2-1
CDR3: CASSPRVAGDYYNEQFF
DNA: TGTGCCAGCAGCCCCCGGGTAGCGGGGGACTACTACAATGAGCAGTTCTTC

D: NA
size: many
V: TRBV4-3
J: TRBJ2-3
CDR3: CASSQAAGDGADTQYF
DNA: TGCGCCAGCAGCCAAGCAGCCGGCGACGGGGCAGATACGCAGTATTTT

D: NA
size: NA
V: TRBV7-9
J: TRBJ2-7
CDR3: CASSLAGVGYEQYF
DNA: TGTGCCAGCAGCTTAGCAGGGGTGGGCTACGAGCAGTACTTC

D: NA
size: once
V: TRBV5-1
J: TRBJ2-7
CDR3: CASSLGQSYEQYF
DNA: TGCGCCAGCAGCCTCGGACAGTCCTACGAGCAGTACTTC

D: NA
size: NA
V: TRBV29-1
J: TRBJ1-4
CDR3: CSVEDRRTTNEKLFF
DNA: TGCAGCGTTGAAGATCGTCGCACAACTAATGAAAAACTGTTTTTT

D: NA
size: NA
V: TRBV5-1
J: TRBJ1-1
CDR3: CATPGGAPAEAFF
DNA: TGCGCCACTCCGGGGGGGGCCCCTGCTGAAGCTTTCTTT

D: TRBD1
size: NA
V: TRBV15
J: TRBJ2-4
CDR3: CATSRERGQAENIQYF
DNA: TGTGCCACCAGCAGAGAGCGGGGACAGGCAGAAAACATTCAGTACTTC

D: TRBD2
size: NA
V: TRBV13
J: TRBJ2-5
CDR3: CASSAGLAGGPEETQYF
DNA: TGTGCCAGCAGCGCGGGACTAGCGGGAGGGCCGGAAGAGACCCAGTACTTC